A single sample gave rise to the 26 T cell receptor beta chains below, sequenced in a study of T cells in Graves' hyperthyroidism and ophthalmopathy. What was amplified from RNA transcripts were TCR beta CDR3 regions. The TCR CDR3 first-round RT-PCR relied on the HTBI primer set. Using its own MiXCR run on the multiplex PCR reads, TCRdb lists one record per CDR3 protein. The sample carries 600,000 to 650,000 distinct CDR3 sequences, under 25% recorded once. Sequencing was performed on blood. Source of these receptors: a man younger than 40 with Graves' ophthalmopathy.

This clonotype was recorded a few times. The V gene is TRBV5-1, the J gene TRBJ2-1; D gene uncertain. This CDR3 has 13 residues. CDR1 is SGHRS and CDR2 is YFSETQ in the germline V gene. V was clipped by 3 bases and J by 5 bases, with 9 bases between them. The CDR3 sequence is CASSSSWNNEQFF. DNA for the CDR3: TGCGCCAGCAGCTCTTCATGGAACAATGAGCAGTTCTTC.

V usage is TRBV27 and J usage is TRBJ2-1; D unclear. Germline V gene lookup returns CDR1 MNHEY and CDR2 SMNVEV (reference sequence). The CDR3 is 14 residues long. V lost 0 bases, J lost 6 bases, and 9 bases lay in between. The CDR3 here is CASSLSKTPNEQFF. The CDR3 bases are TGTGCCAGCAGTTTATCGAAAACGCCCAATGAGCAGTTCTTC.

Remarks on this clonotype: Being one base from a much bigger clone, this may be a read error. J is TRBJ1-2 and V is TRBV2; unclear D gene. Germline V lookup: CDR1 SNHLY, CDR2 FYNNEI. There are 10 residues in the CDR3. The CDR3 loop is CASSESRSAF. The CDR3 nucleotides are TGTGCCAGCAGTGAGTCTCGGAGCGCCTTC.

In its sample, this clonotype was seen many times. The chain couples TRBV7-2 to TRBJ2-5, with TRBD1 as a possible D gene (6 bases). CDR1 and CDR2 from the germline V gene are SGHTA and FQGNSA. CDR3 length equals 14 residues. The V end was cut by 1 base, the J end by 1 base, with 7 bases between. The CDR3 sequence is CASSLGDIQETQYF. The CDR3 coding sequence is TGTGCCAGCAGCTTAGGGGACATCCAAGAGACCCAGTACTTC.

The chain employs TRBV30 and TRBJ2-3, with a tentative D call TRBD1 (5 bases). The CDR3 contains 14 residues. CDR1 and CDR2 (germline): GTSNPN, SVGIG (reference sequence). Between the trimmed V and J ends, which lost 0 bases and 3 bases, there was a span of 10 bases. The CDR3 is CAWSVGHLTDTQYF. DNA of the CDR3: TGTGCCTGGAGTGTAGGACATTTGACAGATACGCAGTATTTT.

The chain combines TRBV29-1 with TRBJ2-4; 11 nucleotides line up with TRBD2. The ends lost 7 bases at V and 3 bases at J; junction bases unmatched: 5. The germline gives CDR1 SQVTM, CDR2 ANQGSEA. There are 14 residues in the CDR3. In nucleotides, the CDR3 is TGCAGCGCCAAGACTAGCGGGAACAAAAACATTCAGTACTTC. Its translation is CSAKTSGNKNIQYF.

This clonotype was seen at least ten times. The rearrangement links TRBV6-1 to TRBJ1-6, with 7 nucleotides matching TRBD1. Germline V gene data show CDR1 as MNHNS and CDR2 as SASEGT. V lost 5 bases to trimming and J lost 6 bases; unmatched junction nucleotides: 13. This CDR3 has 17 residues. CDR3 DNA sequence: TGTGCCAGCAGTCCCTTGGCTCCGGGACAGTCTAATTCACCCCTCCACTTT. It is translated as CASSPLAPGQSNSPLHF.

This clonotype has just a few counts. The chain employs TRBV5-1 and TRBJ1-2, with D possibly matching TRBD1 (5 bases). Trimming left V 5 bases short and J 4 bases short, with 15 bases between. CDR3 length: 14 residues. Germline assignment: CDR1 SGHRS and CDR2 YFSETQ. The CDR3, as DNA: TGCGCCAGCAGAGGGCAGGGTGTACGCTATGGCTACACCTTC. This translates into CASRGQGVRYGYTF.

This clonotype was observed a handful of times. The J gene is TRBJ1-3, the V gene TRBV3-1, with 7 bases that match TRBD1. This CDR3 comprises 15 residues. Unmatched junction bases numbered 4, after V lost 4 bases and J lost 1 base. CDR1 and CDR2 (germline): LGHDT, YNNKEL (reference sequence). The CDR3 region has the DNA TGTGCCAGCAGCCCCACAGGGGAATCTGGAAACACCATATATTTT. The encoded protein is CASSPTGESGNTIYF.

The rearrangement uses TRBV28 and TRBJ2-2, with 7 bases lining up with TRBD1. Germline V gives CDR1 MDHEN, CDR2 SYDVKM. This CDR3 is built from 13 residues. V was pared by 6 bases and J by 4 bases, with 2 bases of the junction left unmatched. The CDR3 region is CASSRDSTGELFF. CDR3 coding DNA: TGTGCCAGCAGCCGGGACAGCACCGGGGAGCTGTTTTTT.

The gene calls are TRBV20-1 and TRBJ2-5; the match to TRBD2 covers 9 bases. Trimming at V came to 0 bases and at J to 4 bases, leaving 9 bases not matched to a gene. The CDR3 contains 16 residues. CDR1 and CDR2 from the germline V gene are DFQATT and SNEGSKA (reference sequence). The CDR3 spells CSARDKLAGWAETQYF. CDR3 in DNA: TGCAGTGCTAGAGATAAGCTAGCGGGATGGGCAGAGACCCAGTACTTC.

This clonotype was observed a handful of times. The chain uses TRBV19 and TRBJ2-1, with 13 bases lining up with TRBD2. Germline V CDR1 and CDR2: LNHDA, SQIVND (reference sequence). Unmatched junction bases numbered 12, after V lost 5 bases and J lost 8 bases. The CDR3 runs to 17 residues. DNA of the CDR3: TGTGCCAGTAGTGCTCCGTGGACTAGCGGGAGAGGCGATGAGCAGTTCTTC. This codes for CASSAPWTSGRGDEQFF.

This clonotype appeared a few times. The genes are TRBV20-1 and TRBJ2-3; the D is unclear. This CDR3 contains 13 residues. Germline CDR1 is DFQATT and CDR2 is SNEGSKA (reference sequence). V was cut by 3 bases and J by 0 bases, with 7 bases left in between. CDR3: CSARFLSTDTQYF. DNA for the CDR3: TGCAGTGCTAGGTTCCTTAGCACAGATACGCAGTATTTT.

The chain uses TRBV30 and TRBJ1-6; possibly TRBD1 for D (6 bases). This CDR3 spans 15 amino acids. With 0 bases removed from V and 3 bases from J, the gap between germline ends came to 9 bases. Germline assignment: CDR1 GTSNPN and CDR2 SVGIG (reference sequence). The CDR3 loop is CAWSVGGIYNSPLHF. The CDR3 DNA reads TGTGCCTGGAGTGTGGGGGGCATCTATAATTCACCCCTCCACTTT.

This chain uses TRBV28 with TRBJ2-2; D might be TRBD2 (7 bases). The CDR3 loop spans 15 amino acids. Per germline, CDR1 MDHEN and CDR2 SYDVKM. Trimming left V 6 bases short and J 7 bases short, with 18 bases between. CDR3 protein: CASRPGTGGFGELFF. In DNA, the CDR3 is TGTGCCAGCAGACCAGGGACGGGGGGCTTCGGGGAGCTGTTTTTT.

The chain uses TRBV11-2 and TRBJ2-2; no clear D. Germline CDR1 reads SGHAT; CDR2 reads FQNNGV. V gave up 0 bases and J gave up 5 bases, with 19 bases separating them. CDR3 length equals 18 residues. The CDR3 DNA follows: TGTGCCAGCAGCTTAGAGGGCTTGGGGTTTGCGAGGACCGGGGAGCTGTTTTTT. Translation gives CASSLEGLGFARTGELFF. The entire variable domain, with the rest obtained from reference TRBV11-2 and TRBJ2-2, is as follows: EAGVAQSPRYKIIEKRQSVAFWCNPISGHATLYWYQQILGQGPKLLIQFQNNGVVDDSQLPKDRFSAERLKGVDSTLKIQPAKLEDSAVYLCASSLEGLGFARTGELFFGEGSRLTVL.

This sequence joins TRBV12-3 or TRBV12-4 and TRBJ2-1, with a weak D call TRBD1 (5 bases). Trimming pared 2 bases from V and 5 bases from J, leaving 7 bases between. CDR3 length: 13 residues. CDR3 residues: CASSLYRNNEQFF. Here the CDR3 DNA reads TGTGCCAGCAGTTTATACAGGAACAATGAGCAGTTCTTC.

The V gene is TRBV7-2, the J gene TRBJ2-7; 8 nucleotides match TRBD1. CDR1 is SGHTA, CDR2 FQGNSA, per germline. With 3 bases clipped from V and 0 bases from J, the junction kept 4 bases outside the gene matches. The CDR3 length is 15 residues. The CDR3 sequence: CASSFTGGASYEQYF. The CDR3 DNA reads TGTGCCAGCAGCTTTACAGGGGGAGCCTCCTACGAGCAGTACTTC. Looking up the rest from reference TRBV7-2 and TRBJ2-7 gives the full variable domain: GAGVSQSPSNKVTEKGKDVELRCDPISGHTALYWYRQSLGQGLEFLIYFQGNSAPDKSGLPSDRFSAERTGGSVSTLTIQRTQQEDSAVYLCASSFTGGASYEQYFGPGTRLTVT.

This clonotype was picked up a small number of times. J is TRBJ2-7 and V is TRBV5-6; TRBD1 aligns across 7 bases. This CDR3 is 16 amino acids long. J lost 0 bases, V lost 0 bases, and 6 bases had no gene match. Germline V gene sequence: CDR1 SGHDT, CDR2 YYEEEE. In nucleotides, the CDR3 is TGTGCCAGCAGCTTGGGAGGGGGCTGGGGCTCCTACGAGCAGTACTTC. It yields the protein CASSLGGGWGSYEQYF.

Concerning this clonotype itself: This sequence may be a read error, since a much larger clone differs from it by one base. V and J are TRBV12-3 or TRBV12-4 and TRBJ2-5; 7 nucleotides align to TRBD2. CDR3 length: 14 amino acids. The CDR3 nucleotides read TGTGTCAGCAGTTCCGGGGGGAACCAAGAGACCCAGTACTTC. As protein: CVSSSGGNQETQYF.

This clonotype turned up a few times. The chain is built from TRBV25-1 and TRBJ1-1; TRBD1 agrees at 8 bases. Germline assignment: CDR1 MGHDK and CDR2 SYGVNS. The V and J ends lost 3 bases and 0 bases, in that order; junction bases with no gene match: 3. The CDR3 covers 15 residues. The chain's CDR3 is CASSEAGGLNTEAFF. CDR3 bases: TGTGCCAGCAGTGAGGCAGGGGGCCTGAACACTGAAGCTTTCTTT.

This chain connects TRBV19 to TRBJ1-5, with 8 nucleotides matching TRBD1. Trimming cost V 1 base and J 1 base; bases outside gene matches: 12. CDR3 length equals 19 residues. Germline CDR1 LNHDA, CDR2 SQIVND (reference sequence). The DNA for the CDR3 is TGTGCCAGTAGTATAGCTCCCGGACAGGGAAGAGTGAGCAATCAGCCCCAGCATTTT. Its protein product is CASSIAPGQGRVSNQPQHF.

This clonotype was recorded at least ten times. The chain has TRBV29-1 and TRBJ2-1, with 11 positions matching TRBD2. The CDR3 runs to 15 residues. Losses at the gene ends were 4 bases for V and 7 bases for J; bases not matched to a gene: 9. From germline, CDR1 is SQVTM and CDR2 ANQGSEA. CDR3: CSVAARTSGRNEQFF. The CDR3 DNA reads as TGCAGCGTTGCGGCCCGGACTAGCGGGCGAAATGAGCAGTTCTTC.

The V and J genes are TRBV6-1 and TRBJ1-1; maybe TRBD1 (6 bases). Per germline, CDR1 MNHNS and CDR2 SASEGT. V lost 6 bases and J 0 bases, leaving 11 bases between the germline ends. This CDR3 spans 14 amino acids. The CDR3 DNA reads TGTGCCAGCAGCTGGACAGCGATGAACACTGAAGCTTTCTTT. Translation gives CASSWTAMNTEAFF.

The rearrangement links TRBV10-2 to TRBJ2-7, with a tentative D call TRBD2 (5 bases). V lost 7 bases and J 3 bases, leaving 16 bases between the germline ends. CDR3 size: 14 residues. Germline values: CDR1 WSHSY, CDR2 SAAADI. CDR3 sequence reads: CASIVPGKFYEQYF. As DNA, the CDR3 is TGCGCCAGCATTGTCCCCGGGAAATTCTACGAGCAGTACTTC.

This clonotype was seen more than once but under ten times. This chain joins TRBV3-1 and TRBJ2-5; a possible D gene is TRBD1 (6 bases). The V end lost 4 bases, the J end lost 5 bases, and 20 bases lay between the germline ends. CDR1 is LGHDT and CDR2 is YNNKEL in the germline V gene (reference sequence). The CDR3 consists of 16 residues. DNA of the CDR3: TGTGCCAGCAGCCGCAGCTTTGGGGACACGAGGGAGACCCAGTACTTC. Translation: CASSRSFGDTRETQYF.